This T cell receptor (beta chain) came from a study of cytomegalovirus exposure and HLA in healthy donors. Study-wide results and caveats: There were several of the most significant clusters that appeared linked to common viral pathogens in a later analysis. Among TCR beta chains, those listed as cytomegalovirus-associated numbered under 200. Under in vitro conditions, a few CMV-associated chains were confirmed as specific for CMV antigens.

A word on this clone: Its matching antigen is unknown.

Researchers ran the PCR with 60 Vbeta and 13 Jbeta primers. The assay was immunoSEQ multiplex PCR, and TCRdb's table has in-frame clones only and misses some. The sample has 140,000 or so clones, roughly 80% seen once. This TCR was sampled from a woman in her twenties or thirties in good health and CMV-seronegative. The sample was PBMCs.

For the CDR3, the DNA is TGCGCCAGCAGCTTCGGCGCGGGGGGGACTCAGGGGGAGCTGTTTTTT. Translated, it gives CASSFGAGGTQGELFF. The chain joins TRBV5-1 to TRBJ2-2, with 9 positions matching TRBD2. Germline trimming cut 2 bases from V and 8 bases from J; bases unmatched to any gene: 10. There are 16 residues in the CDR3. CDR1 and CDR2 from the germline V gene are SGHRS and YFSETQ.